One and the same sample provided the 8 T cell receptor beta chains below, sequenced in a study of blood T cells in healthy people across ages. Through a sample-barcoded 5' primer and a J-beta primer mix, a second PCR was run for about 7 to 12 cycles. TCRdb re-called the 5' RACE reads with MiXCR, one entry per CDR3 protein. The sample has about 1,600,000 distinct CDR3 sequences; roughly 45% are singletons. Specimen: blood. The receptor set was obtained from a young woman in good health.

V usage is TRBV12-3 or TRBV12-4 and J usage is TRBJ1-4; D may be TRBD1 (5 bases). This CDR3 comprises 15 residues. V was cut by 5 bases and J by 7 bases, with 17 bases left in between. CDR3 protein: CASSPAGREGEKLFF. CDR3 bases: TGTGCCAGCAGTCCGGCCGGCAGGGAGGGTGAAAAACTGTTTTTT.

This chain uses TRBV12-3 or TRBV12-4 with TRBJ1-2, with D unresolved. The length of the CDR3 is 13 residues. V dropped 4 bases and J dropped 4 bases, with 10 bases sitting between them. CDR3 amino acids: CASSCGKGYGYTF. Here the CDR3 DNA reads TGTGCCAGCAGTTGTGGTAAAGGCTATGGCTACACCTTC.

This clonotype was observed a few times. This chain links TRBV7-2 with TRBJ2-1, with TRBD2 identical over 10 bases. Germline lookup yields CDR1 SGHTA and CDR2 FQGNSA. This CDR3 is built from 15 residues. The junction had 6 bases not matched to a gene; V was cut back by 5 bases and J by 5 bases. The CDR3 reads CASSPSSGSNNEQFF. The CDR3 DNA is TGTGCCAGCAGCCCCTCTAGCGGGAGTAACAATGAGCAGTTCTTC.

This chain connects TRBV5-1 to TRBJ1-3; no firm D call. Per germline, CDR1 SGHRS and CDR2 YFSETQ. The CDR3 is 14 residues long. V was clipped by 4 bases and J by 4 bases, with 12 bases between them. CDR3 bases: TGCGCCAGCAGCGCGAGTGGCTCGGGAAACACCATATATTTT. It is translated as CASSASGSGNTIYF.

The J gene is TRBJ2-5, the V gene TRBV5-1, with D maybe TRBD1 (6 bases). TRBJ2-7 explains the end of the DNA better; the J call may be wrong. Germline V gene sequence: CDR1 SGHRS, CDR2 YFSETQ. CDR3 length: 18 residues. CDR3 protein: CASSLGNRVRPLYYEQYF. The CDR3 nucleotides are TGCGCCAGCAGCTTGGGGAACAGGGTACGGCCCCTATACTACGAGCAGTACTTC.

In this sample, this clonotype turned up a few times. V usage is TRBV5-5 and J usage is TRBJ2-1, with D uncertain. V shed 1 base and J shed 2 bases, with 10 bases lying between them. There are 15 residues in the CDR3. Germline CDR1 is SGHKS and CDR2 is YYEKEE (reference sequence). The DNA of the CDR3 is TGTGCCAGCAGCTTGAGTCAGTTAACCTACAATGAGCAGTTCTTC. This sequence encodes CASSLSQLTYNEQFF.

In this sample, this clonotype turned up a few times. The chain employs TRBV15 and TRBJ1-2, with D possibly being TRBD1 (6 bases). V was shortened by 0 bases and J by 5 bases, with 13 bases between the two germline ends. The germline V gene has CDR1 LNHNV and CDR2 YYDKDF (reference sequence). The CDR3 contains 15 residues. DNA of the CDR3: TGTGCCACCAGCAGAGAGTCAGGGGAGTTGTATGGCTACACCTTC. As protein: CATSRESGELYGYTF.

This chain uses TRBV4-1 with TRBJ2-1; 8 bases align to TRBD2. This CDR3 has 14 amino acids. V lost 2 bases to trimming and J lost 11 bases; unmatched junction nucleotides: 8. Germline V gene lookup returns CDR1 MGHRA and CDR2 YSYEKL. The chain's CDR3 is CASSQPGRGIKQFF. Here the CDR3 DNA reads TGCGCCAGCAGCCAACCCGGGAGGGGGATAAAGCAGTTCTTC.